Listed below are T cell receptor beta chains from one sample, sequenced in a study of shared clonotypes between healthy human individuals. Using immunoSEQ multiplex PCR, the repertoire was profiled, and TCRdb retains in-frame clones only, with some absent. The table shows 2 million to 2.5 million clones, with approximately 94% occurring only once. The sequenced sample consisted of naive CD4+ T cells sorted from blood. The receptors were gathered from a man younger than 35 in good health. Each CDR3 is given with its conserved first and last residue. The D gene is left open where the match is weak. Not all rows give a size; the values are once, few, many and, for expanded clones, a class.

CDR3 protein: CASRLDGGRPVNQPQHF
CDR3 DNA: TGTGCCAGCAGACTTGACGGAGGGCGACCCGTAAATCAGCCCCAGCATTTT
J gene: TRBJ1-5
D gene: -
V gene: TRBV7-8
clone size: -

CDR3 protein: CASSLSLGLGELFF
CDR3 DNA: TGTGCCAGCAGTTTATCGCTGGGCTTGGGGGAGCTGTTTTTT
J gene: TRBJ2-2
D gene: -
V gene: TRBV27
clone size: -

CDR3 protein: CASSFPQGIGYEQYF
CDR3 DNA: TGTGCCAGCAGCTTCCCCCAGGGAATCGGCTACGAGCAGTACTTC
J gene: TRBJ2-7
D gene: -
V gene: TRBV7-2
clone size: -

CDR3 protein: CAVPQGPANEKLFF
CDR3 DNA: TGTGCCGTCCCCCAGGGACCGGCTAATGAAAAACTGTTTTTT
J gene: TRBJ1-4
D gene: -
V gene: TRBV28
clone size: once

CDR3 protein: CASSLGVEQYF
CDR3 DNA: TGTGCCAGCAGCTTAGGGGTCGAGCAGTACTTC
J gene: TRBJ2-7
D gene: -
V gene: TRBV7-2
clone size: few

CDR3 protein: CASSFDGGSSYEQYF
CDR3 DNA: TGTGCCAGCAGCTTTGACGGGGGTTCAAGCTACGAGCAGTACTTC
J gene: TRBJ2-7
D gene: -
V gene: TRBV5-4
clone size: -

CDR3 protein: CSVARTSGKGEQFF
CDR3 DNA: TGCAGCGTTGCAAGGACTAGCGGGAAAGGTGAGCAGTTCTTC
J gene: TRBJ2-1
D gene: TRBD2
V gene: TRBV29-1
clone size: -

CDR3 protein: CASSDFRVGNYGYTF
CDR3 DNA: TGTGCCAGCAGTGACTTTCGGGTGGGAAACTATGGCTACACCTTC
J gene: TRBJ1-2
D gene: -
V gene: TRBV6-1
clone size: once

CDR3 protein: CASSELETQYF
CDR3 DNA: TGTGCCAGCAGTGAATTAGAGACCCAGTACTTC
J gene: TRBJ2-5
D gene: -
V gene: TRBV6-1
clone size: -

CDR3 protein: CASSQLSSGLEYF
CDR3 DNA: TGTGCCAGCAGCCAACTCTCCAGCGGCCTTGAGTATTTT
J gene: TRBJ2-3
D gene: -
V gene: TRBV14
clone size: -

CDR3 protein: CASSLGVTGEQYF
CDR3 DNA: TGTGCCAGCAGCTTGGGGGTAACGGGGGAGCAGTACTTC
J gene: TRBJ2-7
D gene: -
V gene: TRBV5-5
clone size: -

CDR3 protein: CAGSRRGGTYEQYF
CDR3 DNA: TGTGCCGGTAGCCGGCGGGGAGGTACCTACGAGCAGTACTTC
J gene: TRBJ2-7
D gene: -
V gene: TRBV6-1
clone size: -

CDR3 protein: CASSVRDPSTDTQYF
CDR3 DNA: TGCGCCAGCAGTGTCCGGGACCCTAGCACAGATACGCAGTATTTT
J gene: TRBJ2-3
D gene: -
V gene: TRBV23-1
clone size: -

CDR3 protein: CASSLYSGGQETQYF
CDR3 DNA: TGTGCCAGCAGCTTATATAGCGGGGGTCAAGAGACCCAGTACTTC
J gene: TRBJ2-5
D gene: TRBD2
V gene: TRBV11-2
clone size: -

CDR3 protein: CAWSVGTSRNEQFF
CDR3 DNA: TGTGCCTGGAGTGTAGGTACGAGTCGGAATGAGCAGTTCTTC
J gene: TRBJ2-1
D gene: -
V gene: TRBV30
clone size: -

CDR3 protein: CATSRDVGTDTQYF
CDR3 DNA: TGTGCCACCAGCAGAGATGTGGGTACAGATACGCAGTATTTT
J gene: TRBJ2-3
D gene: -
V gene: TRBV15
clone size: -

CDR3 protein: CASSEYWGATYNSPLHF
CDR3 DNA: TGTGCCAGCAGTGAATACTGGGGGGCTACCTATAATTCACCCCTCCACTTT
J gene: TRBJ1-6
D gene: -
V gene: TRBV2
clone size: few

CDR3 protein: CASSRAPTGGNEQFF
CDR3 DNA: TGTGCCAGCTCACGGGCGCCTACCGGGGGCAATGAGCAGTTCTTC
J gene: TRBJ2-1
D gene: -
V gene: TRBV27
clone size: -

CDR3 protein: CASSFGGLGETQYF
CDR3 DNA: TGCGCCAGCAGCTTCGGCGGGCTCGGGGAGACCCAGTACTTC
J gene: TRBJ2-5
D gene: -
V gene: TRBV5-1
clone size: -

CDR3 protein: CATSRGGIPAEQFF
CDR3 DNA: TGTGCCACCAGCAGGGGGGGCATACCAGCTGAGCAGTTCTTC
J gene: TRBJ2-1
D gene: -
V gene: TRBV15
clone size: once

CDR3 protein: CASARGGGNTEAFF
CDR3 DNA: TGTGCCAGCGCCCGAGGGGGGGGTAACACTGAAGCTTTCTTT
J gene: TRBJ1-1
D gene: -
V gene: TRBV14
clone size: once

CDR3 protein: CSVESGRTEAFF
CDR3 DNA: TGCAGCGTTGAATCGGGGAGGACTGAAGCTTTCTTT
J gene: TRBJ1-1
D gene: -
V gene: TRBV29-1
clone size: -

CDR3 protein: CASSNRGNTEAFF
CDR3 DNA: TGCGCCAGCAGCAACCGGGGGAACACTGAAGCTTTCTTT
J gene: TRBJ1-1
D gene: -
V gene: TRBV5-1
clone size: -

CDR3 protein: CASSFFAGTFNYGYTF
CDR3 DNA: TGTGCCAGCAGCTTTTTCGCCGGGACGTTTAACTATGGCTACACCTTC
J gene: TRBJ1-2
D gene: -
V gene: TRBV5-4
clone size: -

CDR3 protein: CASSDGTYTEAFF
CDR3 DNA: TGTGCCAGCAGTGATGGTACCTACACTGAAGCTTTCTTT
J gene: TRBJ1-1
D gene: -
V gene: TRBV25-1
clone size: -

CDR3 protein: CASSSLDWSSGNTIYF
CDR3 DNA: TGTGCCAGCAGCTCTCTAGACTGGAGCTCTGGAAACACCATATATTTT
J gene: TRBJ1-3
D gene: -
V gene: TRBV7-9
clone size: -

CDR3 protein: CASSSLDRAYEQYF
CDR3 DNA: TGTGCCAGCAGCTCCCTGGACAGAGCCTACGAGCAGTACTTC
J gene: TRBJ2-7
D gene: -
V gene: TRBV5-4
clone size: -

CDR3 protein: CASSPRDRNYGYTF
CDR3 DNA: TGTGCCAGCAGCCCTAGGGACAGAAACTATGGCTACACCTTC
J gene: TRBJ1-2
D gene: TRBD1
V gene: TRBV27
clone size: -

CDR3 protein: CASSPDDRAESYEQYF
CDR3 DNA: TGTGCCAGCAGCCCCGACGACAGGGCGGAATCCTACGAGCAGTACTTC
J gene: TRBJ2-7
D gene: TRBD1
V gene: TRBV7-8
clone size: -

CDR3 protein: CASSPRASLAGGHEQYF
CDR3 DNA: TGTGCCAGCAGCCCCCGGGCGTCCTTAGCAGGGGGCCACGAGCAGTACTTC
J gene: TRBJ2-7
D gene: TRBD1
V gene: TRBV9
clone size: -

CDR3 protein: CASSYPIRPHSEQYF
CDR3 DNA: TGTGCCAGCAGTTACCCGATTCGCCCACACTCCGAGCAGTACTTC
J gene: TRBJ2-7
D gene: -
V gene: TRBV6-5
clone size: -

CDR3 protein: CASSPLSTGAGNTIYF
CDR3 DNA: TGTGCCAGCTCACCGCTCTCGACAGGGGCAGGAAACACCATATATTTT
J gene: TRBJ1-3
D gene: TRBD1
V gene: TRBV18
clone size: -

CDR3 protein: CASAPGHPSNTGELFF
CDR3 DNA: TGCGCCAGCGCCCCGGGACACCCTTCTAACACCGGGGAGCTGTTTTTT
J gene: TRBJ2-2
D gene: -
V gene: TRBV10-2
clone size: -

CDR3 protein: CASSEADRGIDSNQPQHF
CDR3 DNA: TGTGCCAGCAGTGAAGCCGACAGAGGGATCGATAGCAATCAGCCCCAGCATTTT
J gene: TRBJ1-5
D gene: -
V gene: TRBV2
clone size: -

CDR3 protein: CASSPPTGYNEKLFF
CDR3 DNA: TGTGCCAGCTCACCACCAACAGGGTACAATGAAAAACTGTTTTTT
J gene: TRBJ1-4
D gene: -
V gene: TRBV18
clone size: -